This entry describes one T cell receptor (beta chain). Its binding antigen is unknown. No base-level quality is on record; no much larger clone is a single base apart. The sample belongs to a study of shared clonotypes between healthy human individuals (dated by TCRdb to 2018 to 2020). Concerning the study at large: The cohort comprised a couple of women and a few men aged 18 to 49 years. Different laboratories and diverse techniques were used to prepare libraries and sequence TCR repertoires, to increase sequencing depth and limit assay-specific biases. To estimate repertoire size and how much clonotype sharing occurs between individuals, the study deeply sequenced the blood TCR repertoires of several healthy adults. Leukapheresis yielded between about 0.85 and 10 billion PBMCs per donor. Per donor, three plates each were used for CD4 naive and CD4 memory, two for CD8 naive, and one for CD8 memory.

TCR CDR3 regions were amplified from genomic DNA by multiplex PCR using the deep immunoSEQ assay. Extracted genomic DNA from each cell subset was spread evenly across all wells of several immunoSEQ 96-well plates, with each plate serving as a replicate. Each replicate PCR for sorted subsets received roughly 0.2 ug genomic DNA, equal to tens of thousands of T cell genomes. The purified libraries were quantified using a Qubit 3.0 fluorometer, sized with a Bioanalyzer 2100, and then quantified again using the KAPA Library Quantification kit. Every immunoSEQ 96-well plate was sequenced on a dedicated single-read 150-cycle Illumina NextSeq 550 flow cell. The paper's processing steps were these. Because the immunoSEQ output included only junctional sequences and no quality scores, the filtering could not be the same as the filtering used for full-length reads. Sequences were annotated with PyIR, a Python wrapper for IgBLAST v1.9, using IMGT germline references to assign V/J genes and CDR3. Reads were removed for weak V/J assignments (E-value above 1e-6), missing CDR3, stop codons, out-of-frame junctions, or ambiguous translated residues. V3J clonotypes were defined as sequences sharing the same inferred V gene, J gene, and CDR3 amino acid sequence. To compute the percentage overlap between repertoires, the number of shared unique clonotypes was divided by the size of the smaller repertoire. Three approaches were used to assess repertoire richness: RTK rarefaction, the Chao1 estimator, and Recon v2.1 estimates of unobserved clonotypes. For all TCRbeta clonotypes obtained by the gDNA method from a handful of donors, generation probabilities were computed with OLGA. The table comes from immuneACCESS by way of TCRdb, which keeps in-frame sequences with V and J called. Part of the clones is missing from these tables; in studies checked, under half for an unresolved V gene and the rest for unknown reasons. That table supplies the V and J calls and clone size; D and trimming were determined from the DNA. This sample is represented by more than 2 million clones; just over 90% of them were singletons. The ten largest clones capture about 1.7% of the sample.

CD8 naive samples consisted of CD45RO-negative cells that were positively selected for CCR7, yielding a CD45RA+CCR7+ population without TemRA cells. The donors were healthy, HIV-negative adults with no recently reported acute infections or vaccinations. All donors were Caucasian adults living in Nashville, Tennessee, USA. After blood collection by leukapheresis, PBMCs were isolated using Ficoll-Histopaque density gradient centrifugation and then cryopreserved in the vapor phase of liquid nitrogen. Analytical flow cytometry was used to check the purity and quantity of every magnetically sorted T cell population. From each sorted fraction, genomic DNA was isolated and quantified by UV absorbance on a Nanodrop 2000c. On the study overall, not on this receptor specifically: Across four donors, approximately 5% of naive CD4, roughly 3.4% of naive CD8, about 2.3% of memory CD4, and about 0.44% of memory CD8 clonotypes were shared. Because the study included a small number of donors, the genetic and exposure-history diversity represented was limited. Higher generation probabilities were observed for clonotypes shared by all four sorted-subset donors than for non-shared clonotypes. Pairwise subsampling led to the expectation that sequencing depth would affect the degree of clonotype sharing among donors. Naive subsets generally had larger estimated clonotype richness than memory subsets did. Only blood was sampled, and tissue TCR repertoires likely differ from those in blood. Rarefaction of sorted-subset datasets indicated incomplete sequencing despite the large sequencing depth.

CDR1 is given as LNHDA and CDR2 as SQIVND, both from the germline V gene (reference sequence). From the cysteine through the phenylalanine, the CDR3 covers 14 amino acids. CDR3 DNA is the only sequence kept; it has 42 bases, read in frame from the first base. V trim: 3 bases; J trim: 2 bases; unmatched bases: 2. The rearranged chain carries TRBV19 and TRBJ2-7; TRBD2 lines up with 9 middle nucleotides. This clonotype was obtained from a man aged 18 to 29 in good health. Some clones in this sample may be carry-over from other donors' samples. Input material: naive CD8+ T cells from PBMCs. In the paper's terms, the cell subset or site label means: CD45RA+CCR7+. The CDR3 region has the sequence CASSIGLATYEQYF. DNA sequence: TGTGCCAGTAGTATCGGACTAGCGACCTACGAGCAGTACTTC.